The clone carrying this T cell receptor (beta chain) has just a few counts. Its antigen remains unidentified. These data belong to a study of B cell selection in AIRE deficiency. Study observations and caveats: Patient Tconv cells held about 30% of Treg sequences shared by healthy donors. Only TCRbeta was sequenced; 36.6% of shared healthy Treg sequences appeared in Tconv. CDR3s were shorter in shared Treg sequences, reflecting few non-templated nucleotide insertions.

The V gene lost 3 bases and the J gene lost 1 base, with 10 bases spanning the gap. Germline CDR1 SGHRS, CDR2 YFSETQ. The CDR3 is 14 amino acids. The regulatory T cell sort gate was CD4+CD25hiCD127low/negative. TCRdb's copy holds only in-frame clones and misses some; the assay was immunoSEQ multiplex PCR. The table lists about 19,000 clones, about 93% of them singletons. Sequencing used CD4+CD25+ Tregs sorted from PBMCs. The source is a human donor in good health. This rearrangement joins TRBV5-1 to TRBJ1-1; weak D call: TRBD1 (6 bases). CDR3 amino acids: CASSYEDRNTEAFF. For the CDR3, the DNA is TGCGCCAGCAGCTATGAGGACAGGAACACTGAAGCTTTCTTT.